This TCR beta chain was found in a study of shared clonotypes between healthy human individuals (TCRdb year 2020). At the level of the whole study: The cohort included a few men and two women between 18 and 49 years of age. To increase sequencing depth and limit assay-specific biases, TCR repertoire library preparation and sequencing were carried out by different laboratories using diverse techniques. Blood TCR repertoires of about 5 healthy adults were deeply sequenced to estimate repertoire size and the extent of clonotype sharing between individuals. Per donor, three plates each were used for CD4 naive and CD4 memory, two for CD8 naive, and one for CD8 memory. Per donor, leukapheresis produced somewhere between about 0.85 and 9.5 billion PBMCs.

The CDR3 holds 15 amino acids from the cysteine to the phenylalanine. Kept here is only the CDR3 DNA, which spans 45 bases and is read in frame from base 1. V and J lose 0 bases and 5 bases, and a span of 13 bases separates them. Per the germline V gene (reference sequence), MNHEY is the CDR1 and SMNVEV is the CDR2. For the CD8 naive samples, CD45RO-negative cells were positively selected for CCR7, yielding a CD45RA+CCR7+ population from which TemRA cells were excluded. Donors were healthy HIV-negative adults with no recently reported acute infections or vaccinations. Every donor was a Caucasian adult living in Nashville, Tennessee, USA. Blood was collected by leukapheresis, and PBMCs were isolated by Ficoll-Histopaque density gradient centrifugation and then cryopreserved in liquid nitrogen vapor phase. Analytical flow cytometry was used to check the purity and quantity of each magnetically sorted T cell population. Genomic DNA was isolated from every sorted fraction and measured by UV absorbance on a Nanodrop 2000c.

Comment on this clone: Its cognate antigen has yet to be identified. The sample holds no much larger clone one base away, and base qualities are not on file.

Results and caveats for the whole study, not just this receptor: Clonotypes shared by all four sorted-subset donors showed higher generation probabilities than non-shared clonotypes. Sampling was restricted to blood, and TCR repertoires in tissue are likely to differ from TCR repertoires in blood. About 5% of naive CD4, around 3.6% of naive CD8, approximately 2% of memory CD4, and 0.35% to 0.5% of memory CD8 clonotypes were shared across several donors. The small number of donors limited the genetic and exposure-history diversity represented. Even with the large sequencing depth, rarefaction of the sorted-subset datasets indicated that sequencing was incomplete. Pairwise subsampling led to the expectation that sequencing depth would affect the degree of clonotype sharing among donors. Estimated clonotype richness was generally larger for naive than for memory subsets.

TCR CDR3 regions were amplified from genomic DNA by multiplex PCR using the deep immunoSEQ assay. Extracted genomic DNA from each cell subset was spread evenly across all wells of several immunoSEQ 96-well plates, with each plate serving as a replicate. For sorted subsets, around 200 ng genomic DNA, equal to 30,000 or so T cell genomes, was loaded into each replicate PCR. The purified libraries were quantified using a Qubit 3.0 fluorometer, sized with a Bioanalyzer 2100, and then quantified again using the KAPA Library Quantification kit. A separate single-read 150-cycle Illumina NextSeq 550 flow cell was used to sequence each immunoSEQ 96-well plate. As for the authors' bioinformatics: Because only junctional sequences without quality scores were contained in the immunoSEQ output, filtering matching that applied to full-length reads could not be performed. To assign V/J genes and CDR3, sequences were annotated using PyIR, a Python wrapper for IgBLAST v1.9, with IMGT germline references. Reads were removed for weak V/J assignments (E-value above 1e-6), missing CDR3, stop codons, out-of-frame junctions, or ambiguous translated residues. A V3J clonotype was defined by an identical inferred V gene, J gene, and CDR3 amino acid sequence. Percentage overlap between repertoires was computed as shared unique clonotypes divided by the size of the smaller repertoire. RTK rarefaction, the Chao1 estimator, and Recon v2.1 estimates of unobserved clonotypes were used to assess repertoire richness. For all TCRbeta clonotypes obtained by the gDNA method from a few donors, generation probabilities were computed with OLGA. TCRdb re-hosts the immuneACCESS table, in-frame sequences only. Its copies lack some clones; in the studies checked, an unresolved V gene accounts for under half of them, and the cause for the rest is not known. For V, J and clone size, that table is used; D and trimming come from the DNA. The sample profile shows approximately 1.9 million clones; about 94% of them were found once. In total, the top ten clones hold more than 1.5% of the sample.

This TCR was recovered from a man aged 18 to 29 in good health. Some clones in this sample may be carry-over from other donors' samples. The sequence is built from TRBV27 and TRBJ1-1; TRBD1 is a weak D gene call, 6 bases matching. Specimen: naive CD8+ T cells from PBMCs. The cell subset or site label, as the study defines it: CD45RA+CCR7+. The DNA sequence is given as TGTGCCAGCAGTTTATCCTGGGGGGCGCTTACTGAAGCTTTCTTT. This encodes CASSLSWGALTEAFF.